This T cell receptor (beta chain) was documented in a study of monozygotic twins with inflammatory bowel disease. The study's findings and limits: Treatment differences in immunosuppression may have added variability to the repertoires of patients.

This CDR3 comprises 12 residues. Germline lookup yields CDR1 SGHDN and CDR2 FVKESK. Note on this clonotype: Its cognate antigen is unknown.

From its re-call of the 5' RACE reads, TCRdb lists each CDR3 protein once, without DNA. The sample's table shows approximately 200,000 distinct CDR3 sequences. The gene calls are TRBV14 and TRBJ2-7. Sample: blood. The TCR sequence derives from a human donor with ulcerative colitis or Crohn's disease, or a healthy co-twin of an affected twin (not recorded which). Here the CDR3 reads CASSQVNYEQYF.